This is a list of T cell receptor beta chains from one sample in a study of shared clonotypes between healthy human individuals. Produced via immunoSEQ multiplex PCR; TCRdb's table is partial and in-frame only. The sample includes around 430,000 clones, around 79% of them seen just once. The source material was PBMCs. These receptors were collected from a woman in her forties in good health. Some clones in this sample may be carry-over from other donors' samples. Each CDR3 is given with its conserved first and last residue. The D gene is left open where the match is weak. Rows may omit the clone size; those that give it use once, few, many or a size class.

d_call: -
v_call: TRBV5-8
clone_size: once
j_call: TRBJ1-1
cdr3_nt: TGTGCCAGCAGCTTGGCGAACGGGATTGAAGCTTTCTTT
cdr3_aa: CASSLANGIEAFF

d_call: -
v_call: TRBV4-1
clone_size: -
j_call: TRBJ2-5
cdr3_nt: TGCGCCAGCAGCCATAACGGACAGATCCAAGAGACCCAGTACTTC
cdr3_aa: CASSHNGQIQETQYF

d_call: TRBD2
v_call: TRBV9
clone_size: -
j_call: TRBJ2-3
cdr3_nt: TGTGCCAGCAGCGTACGGACTAGCTTGTCAGATACGCAGTATTTT
cdr3_aa: CASSVRTSLSDTQYF

d_call: -
v_call: TRBV5-1
clone_size: -
j_call: TRBJ2-2
cdr3_nt: TGCGCCAGCAGCTTGGACGGTATGTCCGGGGAGCTGTTTTTT
cdr3_aa: CASSLDGMSGELFF

d_call: -
v_call: TRBV11-2
clone_size: -
j_call: TRBJ2-7
cdr3_nt: TGTGCCAGCAGCCCGGGACAATTCTACGAGCAGTACTTC
cdr3_aa: CASSPGQFYEQYF

d_call: TRBD1
v_call: TRBV11-2
clone_size: once
j_call: TRBJ1-2
cdr3_nt: TGTGCCAGCAGCTACGACAGGGGGCGCATAGGTTACACCTTC
cdr3_aa: CASSYDRGRIGYTF

d_call: -
v_call: TRBV19
clone_size: -
j_call: TRBJ2-7
cdr3_nt: TGTGCCAGTAGCGGACTAAACTACGAGCAGTACTTC
cdr3_aa: CASSGLNYEQYF

d_call: -
v_call: TRBV5-8
clone_size: -
j_call: TRBJ1-5
cdr3_nt: TGTGCCAGCAGCTTGGGCAGGGGCCAGCCCCAGCATTTT
cdr3_aa: CASSLGRGQPQHF

d_call: -
v_call: TRBV5-1
clone_size: few
j_call: TRBJ1-3
cdr3_nt: TGCGCCAGCAGCACCCACTCTGGAAACACCATATATTTT
cdr3_aa: CASSTHSGNTIYF

d_call: TRBD2
v_call: TRBV5-5
clone_size: few
j_call: TRBJ2-7
cdr3_nt: TGTGCCAGCAGCTTCGCTACTAGCGGGGGCGAGCAGTACTTC
cdr3_aa: CASSFATSGGEQYF

d_call: -
v_call: TRBV5-5
clone_size: -
j_call: TRBJ2-7
cdr3_nt: TGTGCCAGCAGCGCTACAAGTAACTCCTACGAGCAGTACTTC
cdr3_aa: CASSATSNSYEQYF

d_call: -
v_call: TRBV4-3
clone_size: -
j_call: TRBJ2-3
cdr3_nt: TGCGCCAGCAGCCAAGACGGAAGGGAGGATACGCAGTATTTT
cdr3_aa: CASSQDGREDTQYF

d_call: -
v_call: TRBV7-8
clone_size: many
j_call: TRBJ1-5
cdr3_nt: TGTGCCAGCGGGCGGAGCAATCAGCCCCAGCATTTT
cdr3_aa: CASGRSNQPQHF

d_call: TRBD2
v_call: TRBV5-4
clone_size: -
j_call: TRBJ2-2
cdr3_nt: TGTGCCAGCAGCTGGACTAGCGGGAGGGCCTACACCGGGGAGCTGTTTTTT
cdr3_aa: CASSWTSGRAYTGELFF

d_call: TRBD1
v_call: TRBV19
clone_size: many
j_call: TRBJ1-5
cdr3_nt: TGTGCCAGTAGACGGACAGGGGGCGGTCAGCCCCAGCATTTT
cdr3_aa: CASRRTGGGQPQHF

d_call: -
v_call: TRBV28
clone_size: few
j_call: TRBJ2-5
cdr3_nt: TGTGCCAGCAGTACAGGACGCGTCCAAGAGACCCAGTACTTC
cdr3_aa: CASSTGRVQETQYF

d_call: TRBD2
v_call: TRBV9
clone_size: -
j_call: TRBJ2-3
cdr3_nt: TGTGCCAGCAGCGCCCTAGCGGGAGGGCCGGATACGCAGTATTTT
cdr3_aa: CASSALAGGPDTQYF

d_call: -
v_call: TRBV7-9
clone_size: -
j_call: TRBJ2-6
cdr3_nt: TGTGCCAGTAGCCCAACCGGGAGCACCGTCCTGACTTTC
cdr3_aa: CASSPTGSTVLTF

d_call: TRBD2
v_call: TRBV30
clone_size: -
j_call: TRBJ2-1
cdr3_nt: TGTGCCTGGAGTGTGGGACTAGCGGGAGTTGAGCAGTTCTTC
cdr3_aa: CAWSVGLAGVEQFF

d_call: TRBD2
v_call: TRBV5-6
clone_size: -
j_call: TRBJ2-7
cdr3_nt: TGTGCCAGCAGCTTGACGGCGGGAGGGCCTTACGAGCAGTACTTC
cdr3_aa: CASSLTAGGPYEQYF

d_call: -
v_call: TRBV6-1
clone_size: -
j_call: TRBJ1-1
cdr3_nt: TGTGCCAGCGGCATTCTATACGGCACTGAAGCTTTCTTT
cdr3_aa: CASGILYGTEAFF

d_call: TRBD2
v_call: TRBV10-2
clone_size: few
j_call: TRBJ2-7
cdr3_nt: TGCGCCAGCAGTGAGTCGGCTAGCGGGAGTGGCGAGCAGTACTTC
cdr3_aa: CASSESASGSGEQYF

d_call: -
v_call: TRBV4-1
clone_size: -
j_call: TRBJ2-7
cdr3_nt: TGCGCCAGCAGCCAAGTGTGGGGAAGGGGCTCCTACGAGCAGTACTTC
cdr3_aa: CASSQVWGRGSYEQYF

d_call: TRBD2
v_call: TRBV2
clone_size: -
j_call: TRBJ2-1
cdr3_nt: TGTGCCAGCAAAAGGAAGCGGGATTATTTCGATGAGCAGTTCTTC
cdr3_aa: CASKRKRDYFDEQFF

d_call: -
v_call: TRBV5-1
clone_size: -
j_call: TRBJ2-7
cdr3_nt: TGCGCCAGCAGCCCATGGACAGACTCCAGCTCCTACGAGCAGTACTTC
cdr3_aa: CASSPWTDSSSYEQYF

d_call: -
v_call: TRBV7-9
clone_size: -
j_call: TRBJ2-1
cdr3_nt: TGTGCCAGCAGCTTAGCGGCAGTTCCTGAGCAGTTCTTC
cdr3_aa: CASSLAAVPEQFF

d_call: TRBD2
v_call: TRBV29-1
clone_size: -
j_call: TRBJ2-2
cdr3_nt: TGCAGCGTTGTGGGGGGAGGGACCGGGGAGCTGTTTTTT
cdr3_aa: CSVVGGGTGELFF

d_call: TRBD2
v_call: TRBV2
clone_size: many
j_call: TRBJ2-1
cdr3_nt: TGTGCCAGCAGTGGGGGTAGCGGGTTCGCGAATGAGCAGTTCTTC
cdr3_aa: CASSGGSGFANEQFF